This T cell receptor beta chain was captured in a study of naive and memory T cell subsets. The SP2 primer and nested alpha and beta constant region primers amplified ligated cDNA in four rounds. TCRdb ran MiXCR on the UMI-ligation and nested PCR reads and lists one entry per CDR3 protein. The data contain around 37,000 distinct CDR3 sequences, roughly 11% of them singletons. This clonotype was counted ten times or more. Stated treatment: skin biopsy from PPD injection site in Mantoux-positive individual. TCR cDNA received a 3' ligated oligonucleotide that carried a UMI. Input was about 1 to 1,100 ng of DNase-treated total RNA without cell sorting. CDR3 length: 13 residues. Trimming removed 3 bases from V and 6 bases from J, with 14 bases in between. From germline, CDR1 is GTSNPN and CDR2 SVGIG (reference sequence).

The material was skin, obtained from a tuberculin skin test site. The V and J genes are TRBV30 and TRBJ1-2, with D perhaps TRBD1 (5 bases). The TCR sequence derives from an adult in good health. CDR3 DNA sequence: TGTGCCTGGAGAATACCGGGGGGAGATGGCTACACCTTC. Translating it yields CAWRIPGGDGYTF.